The clone carrying this TCR beta chain was observed at least ten times. The antigen remains undetermined. The unsorted libraries originated from 2 million PBMCs that had been stored at -80 C. The sample belongs to a study of neurological immune-mediated disorders. Study-wide results and limits: The most TCR clonal expansion was seen in HTLV-1-associated myelopathy, and the least was seen in multiple sclerosis, which fell below healthy controls.

Each TCR transcript was tagged with a 10-nucleotide random UMI during 5'RACE. TCRdb called the 5' RACE reads again in MiXCR, with one record for every CDR3 protein. The profile covers tens of thousands of distinct CDR3 sequences, with 25% appearing a single time and about 23% taken by the ten largest. The source is a woman in her sixties or seventies in good health. Sequencing was carried out using PBMCs.

The CDR3 DNA reads as TGCGCCAGCAGCTTTTTCGGGGCTGGCACAGATACGCAGTATTTT. Residues: CASSFFGAGTDTQYF. The chain employs TRBV5-1 and TRBJ2-3; D is perhaps TRBD1 or TRBD2 (5 bases each). From germline, CDR1 is SGHRS and CDR2 YFSETQ. Trimming took 2 bases from V and 1 from J, leaving 11 bases between them. This CDR3 is 15 amino acids long.